Listed here are 23 T cell receptor beta chains from one sample, sequenced in a study of blood T cell repertoires in COVID-19. TCRdb's table, derived via immunoSEQ multiplex PCR, lists solely in-frame clones and lacks some. The sample has more than 95,000 clones, 70% to 90% seen once. Sequenced: peripheral blood. Receptor source: a woman older than 75 with acute or convalescent COVID-19.

The rearrangement links TRBV18 to TRBJ1-2, with a possible D match to TRBD1 (6 bases). The germline CDR1 and CDR2 sequences are KGHSH and LQKENI. The CDR3 length is 16 residues. V was trimmed by 3 bases and J by 2 bases, leaving 16 bases between them. The CDR3 sequence is CASSPYTGRPNYGYTF. The CDR3 nucleotides read TGTGCCAGCTCACCCTATACAGGGAGACCCAACTATGGCTACACCTTC.

The chain employs TRBV11-3 and TRBJ2-3; D is unclear. The CDR3 length is 13 residues. V was clipped by 6 bases and J by 1 base, with 8 bases between them. CDR1 and CDR2 (germline): SGHNT, YENEEA. CDR3 residues: CASSSTRTDTQYF. In nucleotides, the CDR3 is TGTGCCAGCAGTTCGACACGCACAGATACGCAGTATTTT.

Worth noting for this clone: One end of the junction varies from germline; a read error may be responsible. The chain has TRBV11-3 and TRBJ2-1; 8 bases are shared with TRBD1. The CDR3 is 16 residues long. CDR1 is SGHNT and CDR2 is YENEEA in the germline V gene. CDR3 sequence reads: CTSSLPQGAGYNEQFF. In DNA form, the CDR3 reads TGTACCAGCAGCTTACCCCAGGGGGCGGGATACAATGAGCAGTTCTTC.

Concerning this clone: Other nucleotide sequences in the sample specify the same CDR3. This chain links TRBV18 with TRBJ1-6; tentatively, D is TRBD1 (5 bases). V shed 3 bases and J shed 7 bases, with 7 bases lying between them. The CDR3 consists of 13 residues. Germline CDR1 is KGHSH and CDR2 is LQKENI. CDR3 nucleotide sequence: TGTGCCAGCTCACCCGGGGGAAATTCACCCCTCCACTTT. As protein: CASSPGGNSPLHF.

CDR3 bases: TGTGCCAGCAGCCGGACAGGGGTAGGCACCATATATTTT. Its translation is CASSRTGVGTIYF. The gene calls are TRBV12-3 or TRBV12-4 and TRBJ1-3; TRBD1 agrees at 9 bases. Trimming at V came to 6 bases and at J to 9 bases, leaving 6 bases not matched to a gene. The CDR3 loop spans 13 amino acids.

The V gene is TRBV11-2, the J gene TRBJ2-2; D is unclear. The CDR3 contains 15 residues. V was clipped by 2 bases and J by 2 bases, with 9 bases between them. Germline V gene lookup returns CDR1 SGHAT and CDR2 FQNNGV. CDR3 bases: TGTGCCAGCAGCTTATCCGAGGTTAACACCGGGGAGCTGTTTTTT. Its protein is CASSLSEVNTGELFF.

CDR3: CASSIVGFAAGGNQPQHF. CDR3 DNA sequence: TGTGCCAGTAGTATAGTTGGGTTTGCGGCAGGGGGAAATCAGCCCCAGCATTTT. This chain connects TRBV19 to TRBJ1-5; 7 nucleotides align to TRBD1. Losses at the gene ends were 1 base for V and 4 bases for J; bases not matched to a gene: 13. The CDR3 is 18 residues long. The germline CDR1 and CDR2 sequences are LNHDA and SQIVND (reference sequence). The whole variable domain, filled in from reference TRBV19 and TRBJ1-5, reads DGGITQSPKYLFRKEGQNVTLSCEQNLNHDAMYWYRQDPGQGLRLIYYSQIVNDFQKGDIAEGYSVSREKKESFPLTVTSAQKNPTAFYLCASSIVGFAAGGNQPQHFGDGTRLSIL.

The chain is built from TRBV7-9 and TRBJ2-1; 10 nucleotides agree with TRBD1. Germline CDR1 reads SEHNR; CDR2 reads FQNEAQ (reference sequence). The length of the CDR3 is 15 residues. The J segment lost 2 bases and the V segment lost 4 bases, leaving 2 bases of the junction unmatched. The CDR3 spells CASSYGQGAYNEQFF. The DNA for the CDR3 is TGTGCCAGCAGCTATGGACAGGGGGCCTACAATGAGCAGTTCTTC. The whole variable domain, filled in from reference TRBV7-9 and TRBJ2-1, reads DTGVSQNPRHKITKRGQNVTFRCDPISEHNRLYWYRQTLGQGPEFLTYFQNEAQLEKSRLLSDRFSAERPKGSFSTLEIQRTEQGDSAMYLCASSYGQGAYNEQFFGPGTRLTVL.

The chain is built from TRBV2 and TRBJ1-3, with D perhaps TRBD1 (5 bases). Germline V gene data show CDR1 as SNHLY and CDR2 as FYNNEI. V lost 5 bases to trimming and J lost 3 bases, with 11 bases between them. The CDR3 is 14 residues long. CDR3 coding DNA: TGTGCCAGCAGTCAGACAGAAATTGGAAACACCATATATTTT. Translation: CASSQTEIGNTIYF.

The chain combines TRBV5-4 with TRBJ2-5; 7 bases match TRBD2. This CDR3 is built from 14 residues. Losses at the gene ends were 4 bases for V and 1 base for J; bases not matched to a gene: 4. Germline CDR1 reads SGHNT; CDR2 reads YYREEE (reference sequence). Here the CDR3 DNA reads TGTGCCAGCAGCGCGACTAGCCCCCAAGAGACCCAGTACTTC. This codes for CASSATSPQETQYF.

The rearrangement links TRBV19 to TRBJ2-1; D perhaps matches TRBD2 (6 bases). Germline-derived CDR1 and CDR2 are LNHDA and SQIVND (reference sequence). Between the trimmed V and J ends, which lost 6 bases and 1 base, there was a span of 19 bases. The CDR3 runs 17 residues. The CDR3 DNA sequence: TGTGCCAGTAGCTCGCCTAGGTGGCGGGATTCCTACAATGAGCAGTTCTTC. As protein: CASSSPRWRDSYNEQFF.

This clone was seen only a few times. This chain joins TRBV19 and TRBJ1-5; maybe TRBD1 (5 bases). The CDR3 runs to 13 residues. V was trimmed by 4 bases and J by 9 bases, leaving 13 bases between them. Germline CDR1 reads LNHDA; CDR2 reads SQIVND (reference sequence). CDR3 residues: CASSSGTHGPQHF. CDR3 bases: TGTGCCAGTAGTAGCGGGACCCACGGGCCCCAGCATTTT.

V usage is TRBV3-1 (or the pseudogene TRBV3-2) and J usage is TRBJ2-5, with a possible D match to TRBD2 (6 bases). The CDR3 sequence is 14 residues long. The germline V gene encodes CDR1 LGHDT and CDR2 YNNKEL (reference sequence). V was cut by 1 base and J by 3 bases, with 9 bases left in between. Here the CDR3 reads CASSQAAGKETQYF. The CDR3 bases are TGTGCCAGCAGCCAAGCTGCGGGGAAAGAGACCCAGTACTTC.

Regarding this clone: Other DNA sequences within the sample encode an identical CDR3. The chain joins TRBV7-2 to TRBJ1-2, with D tentatively TRBD1 (5 bases). This CDR3 comprises 13 residues. Germline assignment: CDR1 SGHTA and CDR2 FQGNSA. V gave up 2 bases and J gave up 4 bases, with 8 bases separating them. For the CDR3, the DNA is TGTGCCAGCAGCTTACAGGGTTCCTATGGCTACACCTTC. This codes for CASSLQGSYGYTF.

This clone was recorded a few times. This chain uses TRBV6-6 with TRBJ1-5; TRBD1 matches 9 bases. The germline V gene has CDR1 MNHNY and CDR2 SVGAGI (reference sequence). CDR3 length equals 16 residues. J lost 5 bases, V lost 4 bases, and 9 bases had no gene match. The CDR3 sequence is CASSSEGQGSYQPQHF. The CDR3 DNA reads TGTGCCAGCAGTTCCGAGGGACAGGGAAGTTATCAGCCCCAGCATTTT.

The chain joins TRBV7-9 to TRBJ2-3; TRBD2 aligns across 8 bases. CDR3 length: 14 amino acids. The junction had 8 bases not matched to a gene; V was cut back by 7 bases and J by 5 bases. The germline gives CDR1 SEHNR, CDR2 FQNEAQ (reference sequence). As DNA, the CDR3 is TGTGCCAGCATTTCGGGGGGGCAGATAGATACGCAGTATTTT. Translation gives CASISGGQIDTQYF.

V is TRBV7-8 and J is TRBJ1-1; no clear D gene. Deletions cut 4 bases from V and 1 base from J, with 10 bases between. Germline V gene sequence: CDR1 SGHVS, CDR2 FQNEAQ. This CDR3 has 14 amino acids. In DNA, the CDR3 is TGTGCCAGCAGCTACTCCCGACAGAACACTGAAGCTTTCTTT. Translation gives CASSYSRQNTEAFF. The full variable domain, rest sourced from reference TRBV7-8 and TRBJ1-1, is GAGVSQSPRYKVAKRGQDVALRCDPISGHVSLFWYQQALGQGPEFLTYFQNEAQLDKSGLPSDRFFAERPEGSVSTLKIQRTQQEDSAVYLCASSYSRQNTEAFFGQGTRLTVV.

This chain connects TRBV6-5 to TRBJ1-4; no clear D gene. This CDR3 comprises 15 residues. V was shortened by 8 bases and J by 5 bases, with 18 bases between the two germline ends. Per germline, CDR1 MNHEY and CDR2 SVGAGI. The CDR3 nucleotides are TGTGCCAGCGCGGCAAGCCAGATAGGAAATGAAAAACTGTTTTTT. Residues: CASAASQIGNEKLFF.

The chain employs TRBV11-2 and TRBJ1-2; D ambiguous. The CDR3 contains 14 residues. Germline V gene data show CDR1 as SGHAT and CDR2 as FQNNGV. V lost 0 bases, J lost 4 bases, and 9 bases lay in between. Here the CDR3 reads CASSLDSTVYGYTF. The CDR3 DNA reads as TGTGCCAGCAGCTTAGATTCCACAGTCTATGGCTACACCTTC.

The CDR3 reads CASSRRTLSYEQYF. The DNA for the CDR3 is TGTGCCAGCAGCCGAAGGACACTTTCCTACGAGCAGTACTTC. This chain links TRBV28 with TRBJ2-7; D might be TRBD1 (5 bases). The length of the CDR3 is 14 residues. The V gene lost 6 bases and the J gene lost 1 base, with 13 bases spanning the gap. Germline CDR1 reads MDHEN; CDR2 reads SYDVKM.

V gene TRBV19 combines with J gene TRBJ2-2; 12 nucleotides align to TRBD2. V shed 5 bases and J 4 bases; nucleotides not matched to a gene: 8. The CDR3 covers 17 residues. CDR1 is LNHDA, CDR2 SQIVND, per germline (reference sequence). CDR3 DNA sequence: TGTGCCAGTAGTCTCCTAGCGGGGGGGCCCGGCACCGGGGAGCTGTTTTTT. Protein sequence: CASSLLAGGPGTGELFF.

V usage is TRBV5-1 and J usage is TRBJ1-2, with a tentative D call TRBD1 (6 bases). V lost 3 bases and J lost 8, with 17 bases in between. The CDR3 loop spans 14 amino acids. The germline CDR1 and CDR2 sequences are SGHRS and YFSETQ. CDR3 residues: CASSSRGRTDGYTF. As DNA, the CDR3 is TGCGCCAGCAGCTCCCGGGGAAGGACAGACGGCTACACCTTC.

The V gene is TRBV27, the J gene TRBJ1-1; TRBD1 matches 8 bases. Looked up from germline, CDR1 is MNHEY and CDR2 is SMNVEV (reference sequence). The CDR3 length is 17 residues. The trim removed 4 bases at V and 10 bases at J, leaving 20 bases unmatched. CDR3 residues: CASSSPSSSGQGGRAFF. The CDR3 DNA reads as TGTGCCAGCAGTTCCCCCTCATCCTCTGGACAGGGAGGACGAGCTTTCTTT.